These 30 T cell receptor beta chains were sequenced from one sample in a study of cytomegalovirus exposure and HLA in healthy donors. 13 Jbeta primers and 60 Vbeta primers were used for the PCR. Repertoires were generated with immunoSEQ multiplex PCR, while TCRdb's copy carries only in-frame clones and drops some. The sample comprises more than 150,000 clones, 84% of which are singletons, and approximately 0.26% rests with the top ten. The sample was PBMCs. These receptors came from a boy aged 5 to 17 in good health and CMV-seronegative.

This clone was detected a few times. This chain links TRBV29-1 with TRBJ2-1; 8 bases map to TRBD2. The CDR3 covers 15 residues. CDR1 is SQVTM, CDR2 ANQGSEA, per germline. V trimming: 7 bases; J trimming: 1 base; junction bases outside the gene matches: 9. The CDR3 coding sequence is TGCAGCGGCAGGCCTCTAGCGGGTTCCTACAATGAGCAGTTCTTC. This encodes CSGRPLAGSYNEQFF.

As DNA, the CDR3 is TGTGCCAGCAGTTATGACCCGGGACTAGCGGGACCCCCCACCAGGGGCGAGCAGTTCTTC. It translates to CASSYDPGLAGPPTRGEQFF. The V gene is TRBV27, the J gene TRBJ2-1; 13 nucleotides align to TRBD2. The CDR3 consists of 20 residues. From germline, CDR1 is MNHEY and CDR2 SMNVEV (reference sequence). Trimming at V came to 4 bases and at J to 10 bases, leaving 22 bases not matched to a gene.

The chain employs TRBV6-6 and TRBJ1-5; no reliable D call. In germline, CDR1 is MNHNY, CDR2 SVGAGI (reference sequence). V shed 9 bases and J shed 3 bases, with 12 bases lying between them. This CDR3 spans 13 amino acids. This CDR3 reads CASAGVHNQPQHF. The DNA of the CDR3 is TGTGCCAGTGCCGGGGTCCACAATCAGCCCCAGCATTTT.

V and J are TRBV6-6 and TRBJ2-7, with D uncertain. The CDR3 has 14 residues. V lost 7 bases to trimming and J lost 5 bases, with 18 bases between them. Germline V gives CDR1 MNHNY, CDR2 SVGAGI (reference sequence). DNA of the CDR3: TGTGCCAGCAAGTTCCTGGCCCCAAGTGACGAGCAGTACTTC. This gives the protein CASKFLAPSDEQYF.

The rearrangement links TRBV5-1 to TRBJ1-3; D is unclear. From germline, CDR1 is SGHRS and CDR2 YFSETQ. The CDR3 extends over 16 amino acids. The germline V and J ends were trimmed by 2 bases and 4 bases, with 16 bases remaining between them. This chain's CDR3 is CASSFSRLDGGNTIYF. CDR3 DNA: TGCGCCAGCAGCTTTTCCAGGCTCGATGGGGGAAACACCATATATTTT.

This sequence joins TRBV5-1 and TRBJ2-7; 7 nucleotides align to TRBD1. The V gene end was trimmed by 4 bases and the J gene end by 3 bases; junction bases not matched to a gene: 7. In germline, CDR1 is SGHRS, CDR2 YFSETQ. The CDR3 is 14 amino acids. This CDR3 is CASSGTDTFYEQYF. In DNA, the CDR3 is TGCGCCAGCAGCGGGACAGATACTTTCTACGAGCAGTACTTC.

CDR3 sequence: CAWREGYVYGYTF. CDR3 sequence (DNA): TGTGCCTGGAGGGAGGGGTACGTCTATGGCTACACCTTC. The chain joins TRBV30 to TRBJ1-2; D possibly corresponds to TRBD1 (5 bases). In germline, CDR1 is GTSNPN, CDR2 SVGIG (reference sequence). This CDR3 region has 13 residues. Trimming took 3 bases from V and 4 from J, leaving 12 bases between them.

The rearrangement uses TRBV7-3 and TRBJ2-2; D call uncertain. This CDR3 contains 13 residues. Trimming removed 5 bases from V and 5 bases from J, with 9 bases in between. CDR1 is SGHTA and CDR2 is FQGTGA in the germline V gene. The CDR3 loop is CASSGTTTGELFF. CDR3 bases: TGTGCCAGCAGCGGAACTACGACCGGGGAGCTGTTTTTT.

This clone was picked up a small number of times. The rearrangement links TRBV5-5 to TRBJ1-1; D ambiguous. Trimming stripped 2 bases from V and 0 bases from J, with 14 bases between. The CDR3 spans 16 residues. Germline CDR1 reads SGHKS; CDR2 reads YYEKEE (reference sequence). CDR3 bases: TGTGCCAGCAGCTTTTTAGTTTTGAGTGTGAACACTGAAGCTTTCTTT. This translates into CASSFLVLSVNTEAFF.

The V gene is TRBV18, the J gene TRBJ2-4; a weak D match, TRBD1 (5 bases). Germline CDR1 reads KGHSH; CDR2 reads LQKENI. CDR3 length equals 17 residues. Trimming stripped 3 bases from V and 0 bases from J, with 15 bases between. CDR3 region: CASSPTLRQLAKNIQYF. The CDR3 bases are TGTGCCAGCTCACCCACCCTACGACAGCTAGCCAAAAACATTCAGTACTTC. Filled out from reference TRBV18 and TRBJ2-4, the complete variable domain reads NAGVMQNPRHLVRRRGQEARLRCSPMKGHSHVYWYRQLPEEGLKFMVYLQKENIIDESGMPKERFSAEFPKEGPSILRIQQVVRGDSAAYFCASSPTLRQLAKNIQYFGAGTRLSVL.

V gene TRBV6-1 combines with J gene TRBJ1-2, with 10 bases fitting TRBD1. Germline V gene lookup returns CDR1 MNHNS and CDR2 SASEGT. The CDR3 covers 14 residues. After removal of 2 bases from V and 5 bases from J, the junction contained 2 bases not matched to a gene. The CDR3, as DNA: TGTGCCAGCAGTGAACAGGGACAGGGGTATGGCTACACCTTC. This sequence encodes CASSEQGQGYGYTF.

The chain uses TRBV10-2 and TRBJ2-5; D might be TRBD2 (5 bases). The V gene's germline CDR1 is WSHSY and CDR2 SAAADI. Trimming pared 2 bases from V and 2 bases from J, leaving 6 bases between. The CDR3 totals 13 residues. CDR3 DNA sequence: TGCGCCAGCAGTGAGCAGCGGCAAGAGACCCAGTACTTC. It encodes CASSEQRQETQYF.

This sequence joins TRBV2 and TRBJ1-2; the D gene is possibly TRBD1 (6 bases). From germline, CDR1 is SNHLY and CDR2 FYNNEI. This CDR3 spans 14 amino acids. V was pared by 9 bases and J by 1 base, with 15 bases between. In DNA form, the CDR3 reads TGTGCCAGACAAGCGGACAGAGTTAACTATGGCTACACCTTC. It specifies CARQADRVNYGYTF. The entire variable domain, with the rest obtained from reference TRBV2 and TRBJ1-2, is as follows: EPEVTQTPSHQVTQMGQEVILRCVPISNHLYFYWYRQILGQKVEFLVSFYNNEISEKSEIFDDQFSVERPDGSNFTLKIRSTKLEDSAMYFCARQADRVNYGYTFGSGTRLTVV.

This clone showed up just a few times. The CDR3 coding sequence is TGTGCCAGCAGCTGGGACAGGGGGCGCGGAGAGACCCAGTACTTC. It specifies CASSWDRGRGETQYF. V usage is TRBV5-6 and J usage is TRBJ2-5; TRBD1 aligns across 12 bases. V lost 3 bases, J lost 4 bases, and 4 bases stayed unmatched. The CDR3 runs to 15 residues. Germline CDR1 SGHDT, CDR2 YYEEEE.

Concerning this clone: Other DNA sequences within the sample encode an identical CDR3. This chain uses TRBV28 with TRBJ1-1; D gene uncertain. Trimming removed 2 bases at V and 7 bases at J, with 5 bases between. In germline, CDR1 is MDHEN, CDR2 SYDVKM. The CDR3 sequence is 11 residues long. Here the CDR3 DNA reads TGTGCCAGCAGTTTAGGGAGTGAAGCTTTCTTT. Its translation is CASSLGSEAFF.

The chain is built from TRBV6-6 and TRBJ2-7, with TRBD1 matching 11 bases. The CDR3 runs 14 residues. Trimming at V came to 5 bases and at J to 7 bases, leaving 7 bases not matched to a gene. The V gene's germline CDR1 is MNHNY and CDR2 SVGAGI (reference sequence). The DNA for the CDR3 is TGTGCCAGCAGTAAAGGACAGGGGGCGGGGGAGCAGTACTTC. Translated: CASSKGQGAGEQYF.

The table lists this clone with a count of one. The rearrangement joins TRBV19 to TRBJ2-2, with 16 bases fitting TRBD2. The V gene end was trimmed by 5 bases and the J gene end by 2 bases; junction bases not matched to a gene: 8. Germline values: CDR1 LNHDA, CDR2 SQIVND (reference sequence). CDR3 length: 19 residues. CDR3 residues: CASSATGTSGRANTGELFF. The CDR3 DNA is TGTGCCAGTAGTGCCACCGGGACTAGCGGGAGGGCCAACACCGGGGAGCTGTTTTTT. The whole variable domain, remainder taken from reference TRBV19 and TRBJ2-2, is DGGITQSPKYLFRKEGQNVTLSCEQNLNHDAMYWYRQDPGQGLRLIYYSQIVNDFQKGDIAEGYSVSREKKESFPLTVTSAQKNPTAFYLCASSATGTSGRANTGELFFGEGSRLTVL.

This rearrangement joins TRBV9 to TRBJ1-4; D perhaps matches TRBD1 (5 bases). Germline V gene lookup returns CDR1 SGDLS and CDR2 YYNGEE. CDR3 length: 16 amino acids. V lost 2 bases to trimming and J lost 2 bases, with 13 bases between them. The CDR3 here is CASSVDNGATNEKLFF. As DNA, the CDR3 is TGTGCCAGCAGCGTCGATAATGGGGCGACTAATGAAAAACTGTTTTTT.

The chain's CDR3 is CASSFGRSEKLFF. Here the CDR3 DNA reads TGTGCCAGCAGCTTCGGCAGGTCGGAAAAACTGTTTTTT. V usage is TRBV11-2 and J usage is TRBJ1-4, with D hard to call. Germline V gene lookup returns CDR1 SGHAT and CDR2 FQNNGV. The CDR3 length is 13 residues. Trimming left V 3 bases short and J 8 bases short, with 10 bases between.

The chain recombines TRBV28 with TRBJ2-7, with D perhaps TRBD2 (6 bases). V was trimmed by 7 bases and J by 3 bases, leaving 16 bases between them. The CDR3 runs to 14 residues. Germline-derived CDR1 and CDR2 are MDHEN and SYDVKM. CDR3 in DNA: TGTGCCAGCAAAAATACGGGACTGATCTACGAGCAGTACTTC. Amino acid sequence: CASKNTGLIYEQYF.

The rearrangement links TRBV11-3 to TRBJ2-2, with TRBD2 matching over 15 bases. CDR3 length equals 17 residues. The V gene end was trimmed by 0 bases and the J gene end by 6 bases; junction bases not matched to a gene: 2. Germline values: CDR1 SGHNT, CDR2 YENEEA. CDR3 DNA: TGTGCCAGCAGCTTAGAGCGGACTAGCGGGGGGGCCGGGGAGCTGTTTTTT. This translates into CASSLERTSGGAGELFF.

This rearrangement joins TRBV2 to TRBJ1-5, with 8 bases matching TRBD1. This CDR3 contains 15 residues. CDR1 and CDR2 from the germline V gene are SNHLY and FYNNEI. Trimming cost V 5 bases and J 6 bases; bases outside gene matches: 9. Here the CDR3 reads CASSRRTGQAQPQHF. In DNA, the CDR3 is TGTGCCAGCAGTCGACGGACAGGGCAAGCTCAGCCCCAGCATTTT.

J is TRBJ2-5 and V is TRBV19; D is perhaps TRBD2 (6 bases). The CDR3 is made up of 13 amino acids. V was cut by 4 bases and J by 7 bases, with 13 bases left in between. Germline CDR1 LNHDA, CDR2 SQIVND (reference sequence). CDR3 sequence: CASSNAGTPTQYF. CDR3 in DNA: TGTGCCAGTAGTAACGCCGGGACTCCGACCCAGTACTTC.

This rearrangement joins TRBV19 to TRBJ2-1, with TRBD2 matching over 9 bases. Per the germline V gene, CDR1 is LNHDA and CDR2 is SQIVND (reference sequence). The V and J ends lost 1 base and 4 bases, in that order; junction bases with no gene match: 2. The CDR3 runs to 15 residues. The CDR3 DNA reads as TGTGCCAGTAGTATAGGGCGGGGGGGATACAATGAGCAGTTCTTC. Translating it yields CASSIGRGGYNEQFF.

This chain links TRBV4-2 with TRBJ2-3, with D perhaps TRBD1 (7 bases). V was trimmed by 4 bases and J by 2 bases, leaving 16 bases between them. This CDR3 region has 16 residues. CDR1 is LGHNA and CDR2 is YNFKEQ in the germline V gene. CDR3 loop: CASSPRRGAHTDTQYF. The CDR3 nucleotides are TGTGCCAGCAGCCCCCGCAGGGGGGCCCACACAGATACGCAGTATTTT.

The V and J genes are TRBV9 and TRBJ2-1; D call uncertain. The CDR3 spans 15 residues. Deletions cut 0 bases from V and 4 bases from J, with 11 bases between. Germline assignment: CDR1 SGDLS and CDR2 YYNGEE. The CDR3 sequence: CASSVGAQAYNEQFF. The DNA for the CDR3 is TGTGCCAGCAGCGTAGGAGCGCAAGCTTACAATGAGCAGTTCTTC.

This clone was recorded only once. The chain carries TRBV29-1 and TRBJ1-1, with 9 nucleotides matching TRBD1. The CDR3 is made up of 14 amino acids. Germline CDR1 is SQVTM and CDR2 is ANQGSEA. Unmatched junction bases numbered 9, after V lost 7 bases and J lost 3 bases. The CDR3 loop is CSADKQGADTEAFF. CDR3 coding DNA: TGCAGCGCAGACAAACAGGGGGCGGACACTGAAGCTTTCTTT. Full variable domain (missing parts from reference TRBV29-1 and TRBJ1-1): SAVISQKPSRDICQRGTSLTIQCQVDSQVTMMFWYRQQPGQSLTLIATANQGSEATYESGFVIDKFPISRPNLTFSTLTVSNMSPEDSSIYLCSADKQGADTEAFFGQGTRLTVV.

This sequence joins TRBV18 and TRBJ1-2; D gene unclear. CDR1 and CDR2 from the germline V gene are KGHSH and LQKENI. V was pared by 1 base and J by 3 bases, with 12 bases between. CDR3 length: 15 residues. CDR3 loop: CASSPLPGGDYGYTF. The CDR3 bases are TGTGCCAGCTCACCACTTCCCGGCGGGGACTATGGCTACACCTTC.

CDR3 sequence reads: CASRGEWNQPQHF. The CDR3 DNA reads TGTGCCAGTCGCGGGGAATGGAATCAGCCCCAGCATTTT. This chain uses TRBV6-5 with TRBJ1-5; D not certain. Trimming took 9 bases from V and 4 from J, leaving 13 bases between them. There are 13 residues in the CDR3. Germline loops: CDR1 MNHEY, CDR2 SVGAGI.

The chain links TRBV30 to TRBJ1-5; 11 nucleotides agree with TRBD1. Germline lookup yields CDR1 GTSNPN and CDR2 SVGIG (reference sequence). J gave up 6 bases and V 1 base, and 2 bases lay outside the gene matches. This CDR3 has 14 residues. The CDR3 coding sequence is TGTGCCTGGAGTGCAGGGACAGGGGGTCAGCCCCAGCATTTT. Translating it yields CAWSAGTGGQPQHF.